The 24 T cell receptor beta chains below all came from one sample that was sequenced in a study of shared clonotypes between healthy human individuals. Method: immunoSEQ multiplex PCR; TCRdb's copy keeps in-frame clones and lacks some. Of 950,000 to 1,100,000 clones in the sample, about 80% were seen once. Sequencing was carried out using memory CD4+ T cells from PBMCs. Subset reported: CD45RA-negative fraction. These receptors all stem from a man aged 18 to 35 in good health. Some clones in this sample may be carry-over from other donors' samples.

The chain is built from TRBV5-4 and TRBJ2-3; D gene uncertain. V lost 1 base to trimming and J lost 1 base, with 13 bases between them. This CDR3 is 16 amino acids long. Germline V gene sequence: CDR1 SGHNT, CDR2 YYREEE (reference sequence). CDR3 DNA sequence: TGTGCCAGCAGCTTGTCGTGGACCCAGGGCACAGATACGCAGTATTTT. Translation gives CASSLSWTQGTDTQYF. The full variable domain, rest sourced from reference TRBV5-4 and TRBJ2-3, is ETGVTQSPTHLIKTRGQQVTLRCSSQSGHNTVSWYQQALGQGPQFIFQYYREEENGRGNFPPRFSGLQFPNYSSELNVNALELDDSALYLCASSLSWTQGTDTQYFGPGTRLTVL.

The V and J genes are TRBV4-1 and TRBJ2-1, with a weak D call TRBD1 (5 bases). Germline CDR1 and CDR2: MGHRA and YSYEKL. V lost 4 bases and J 2 bases, leaving 12 bases between the germline ends. The CDR3 runs 15 residues. CDR3 loop: CASSLAAGTYNEQFF. Written as DNA, the CDR3 is TGCGCCAGCAGCCTAGCCGCAGGGACCTACAATGAGCAGTTCTTC.

V is TRBV10-3 and J is TRBJ1-5; no reliable D call. Per the germline V gene, CDR1 is ENHRY and CDR2 is SYGVKD. V gave up 4 bases and J gave up 5 bases, with 6 bases separating them. This CDR3 spans 12 amino acids. The CDR3 reads CAISGTDQPQHF. In nucleotides, the CDR3 is TGTGCCATCAGTGGGACGGATCAGCCCCAGCATTTT.

The sample holds many counts of this clone. Other DNA sequences in the sample encode the same CDR3. The V call is TRBV28, the J call TRBJ1-5, with D unclear. Germline V CDR1 and CDR2: MDHEN, SYDVKM. Trimming took off 6 bases at V and 6 bases at J, with 18 bases between the two ends. CDR3 length equals 15 residues. In DNA form, the CDR3 reads TGTGCCAGCAGGACCGGGAGTGGGCCAGGTCAGCCCCAGCATTTT. Its translation is CASRTGSGPGQPQHF.

This sequence joins TRBV28 and TRBJ2-7; 10 bases line up with TRBD1. Unmatched junction bases numbered 6, after V lost 7 bases and J lost 6 bases. The CDR3 has 13 residues. Germline assignment: CDR1 MDHEN and CDR2 SYDVKM. CDR3 DNA: TGTGCCAGCAAGATCGACAGGGGGCGCGAGCAGTACTTC. It codes for CASKIDRGREQYF.

A single count supports this clone. It may be a read error: a sequence one base away is much more abundant. The chain links TRBV7-2 to TRBJ1-1, with unresolved D. Trimming removed 3 bases at V and 1 base at J, with 6 bases between. The V gene's germline CDR1 is SGHTA and CDR2 FQGNSA. There are 13 residues in the CDR3. As DNA, the CDR3 is TGTGCCAGCAGCTTTGGCAGGAACACTGAAGCTTTCTTT. It translates to CASSFGRNTEAFF.

V usage is TRBV28 and J usage is TRBJ2-5; 9 nucleotides align to TRBD2. J gave up 7 bases and V 2 bases, and 11 bases lay outside the gene matches. Germline values: CDR1 MDHEN, CDR2 SYDVKM. The CDR3 consists of 16 residues. DNA of the CDR3: TGTGCCAGCAGTTTAAGCCTAGCGGGGACATTAGGGACCCAGTACTTC. Amino acid sequence: CASSLSLAGTLGTQYF.

V usage is TRBV5-4 and J usage is TRBJ2-5, with D possibly called TRBD1 or TRBD2 (6 bases each). In germline, CDR1 is SGHNT, CDR2 YYREEE (reference sequence). CDR3 size: 13 residues. V shed 4 bases and J shed 5 bases, with 12 bases lying between them. The CDR3 DNA reads as TGTGCCAGCAGCCCTAGAGGGGGGGAGACCCAGTACTTC. Its protein is CASSPRGGETQYF.

V is TRBV25-1 and J is TRBJ1-1; unclear D gene. Germline values: CDR1 MGHDK, CDR2 SYGVNS. Trimming took off 7 bases at V and 5 bases at J, with 26 bases between the two ends. The CDR3 has 17 amino acids. The CDR3 bases are TGTGCCAGCACCGAAACCCCCCCGGGCAGGAGTACTACTGAAGCTTTCTTT. It translates to CASTETPPGRSTTEAFF.

The V gene is TRBV9, the J gene TRBJ1-4, with D perhaps matching TRBD1 (6 bases). The V and J ends lost 0 bases and 12 bases respectively, with 15 bases between them. The CDR3 has 14 residues. CDR1 SGDLS and CDR2 YYNGEE come from the germline V gene. CDR3 residues: CASSVAGGGDQLFF. For the CDR3, the DNA is TGTGCCAGCAGCGTAGCTGGTGGGGGCGACCAACTGTTTTTT.

In this sample, this clone turned up a few times. The rearrangement links TRBV7-3 to TRBJ2-1, with D maybe TRBD2 (6 bases). The V gene's germline CDR1 is SGHTA and CDR2 FQGTGA. The CDR3 runs to 16 residues. V lost 1 base and J 3 bases, leaving 13 bases between the germline ends. The CDR3 coding sequence is TGTGCCAGCAGCTTAAGCGGAGGGCGGAACTACAATGAGCAGTTCTTC. This codes for CASSLSGGRNYNEQFF.

This sequence joins TRBV2 and TRBJ1-5; TRBD1 agrees at 8 bases. The CDR3 loop spans 14 amino acids. The germline V gene encodes CDR1 SNHLY and CDR2 FYNNEI. The V segment lost 5 bases and the J segment 5 bases; nucleotides outside the gene matches: 5. The CDR3 protein is CASSRQGRDQPQHF. Written as DNA, the CDR3 is TGTGCCAGCAGTCGACAGGGGCGAGATCAGCCCCAGCATTTT.

The rearrangement uses TRBV7-2 and TRBJ2-1; D perhaps matches TRBD2 (6 bases). V was shortened by 1 base and J by 9 bases, with 16 bases between the two germline ends. Germline V gene sequence: CDR1 SGHTA, CDR2 FQGNSA. The CDR3 runs 15 residues. The CDR3 bases are TGTGCCAGCAGCTTAGATGTCCTTTCGCGGGGTGAGCAGTTCTTC. Translated, it gives CASSLDVLSRGEQFF.

The chain combines TRBV10-3 with TRBJ2-5; D remains unclear. Trimming stripped 2 bases from V and 5 bases from J, with 6 bases between. The CDR3 spans 12 residues. Germline V CDR1 and CDR2: ENHRY, SYGVKD. The CDR3 here is CAISEAWETQYF. CDR3 nucleotides: TGTGCCATCAGTGAGGCATGGGAGACCCAGTACTTC.

The chain employs TRBV19 and TRBJ1-2, with 12 positions matching TRBD1. CDR1 is LNHDA, CDR2 SQIVND, per germline (reference sequence). The CDR3 runs 18 residues. Trimming removed 7 bases from V and 0 bases from J; junction bases left unmatched: 12. The CDR3 here is CASTRWGQGADTNYGYTF. CDR3 DNA: TGTGCCAGTACCCGATGGGGACAGGGGGCCGACACTAACTATGGCTACACCTTC.

CDR3 sequence reads: CASSEAPLQAFF. CDR3 nucleotides: TGTGCCAGCAGTGAAGCGCCTTTACAAGCTTTCTTT. The chain joins TRBV6-1 to TRBJ1-1; D remains unclear. Between the trimmed V and J ends, which lost 0 bases and 9 bases, there was a span of 8 bases. This CDR3 region has 12 residues. CDR1 and CDR2 from the germline V gene are MNHNS and SASEGT.

This chain uses TRBV9 with TRBJ2-1, with 10 positions matching TRBD1. The CDR3 runs to 15 residues. Germline CDR1 is SGDLS and CDR2 is YYNGEE. V shed 3 bases and J 6 bases; nucleotides not matched to a gene: 6. CDR3 amino acids: CASSAHRDRGNEQFF. CDR3 DNA sequence: TGTGCCAGCAGCGCCCACCGGGACAGGGGCAATGAGCAGTTCTTC.

The chain joins TRBV9 to TRBJ2-5; no clear D gene. Germline CDR1 reads SGDLS; CDR2 reads YYNGEE. The CDR3 sequence is 13 residues long. Trimming cost V 5 bases and J 3 bases, with 11 bases left between them. The chain's CDR3 is CASSLDIEETQYF. The CDR3 bases are TGTGCCAGCAGTCTCGACATTGAAGAGACCCAGTACTTC.

This clone has a count of ten or more. The chain is built from TRBV29-1 and TRBJ2-5, with D perhaps TRBD1 or TRBD2 (5 bases each). Germline V gene data show CDR1 as SQVTM and CDR2 as ANQGSEA. This CDR3 has 11 residues. Trimming pared 7 bases from V and 5 bases from J, leaving 11 bases between. CDR3 loop: CSASWGETQYF. CDR3 in DNA: TGCAGCGCAAGCTGGGGGGAGACCCAGTACTTC.

This clone was seen ten or more times. Other nucleotide sequences from this sample produce the same CDR3. V is TRBV6-1 and J is TRBJ2-7, with 12 nucleotides matching TRBD2. V gave up 5 bases and J gave up 0 bases; unmatched junction bases: 2. This CDR3 contains 15 residues. The germline gives CDR1 MNHNS, CDR2 SASEGT. The CDR3 DNA reads TGTGCCAGCAGTCCTAGCGGGAGGGCCTCCTACGAGCAGTACTTC. Its protein product is CASSPSGRASYEQYF.

This clone has just one count. The chain joins TRBV9 to TRBJ2-7; 10 bases agree with TRBD2. Unmatched junction bases numbered 2, after V lost 1 base and J lost 1 base. The CDR3 sequence is 15 residues long. Germline CDR1 SGDLS, CDR2 YYNGEE. CDR3 sequence: CASSVLAGDSYEQYF. CDR3 DNA sequence: TGTGCCAGCAGCGTACTAGCGGGAGATTCCTACGAGCAGTACTTC.

V usage is TRBV6-6 and J usage is TRBJ1-5; 7 bases align to TRBD1. Per the germline V gene, CDR1 is MNHNY and CDR2 is SVGAGI (reference sequence). The CDR3 covers 13 residues. The trim removed 5 bases at V and 5 bases at J, leaving 3 bases unmatched. The CDR3 region is CASSRDSYQPQHF. CDR3 sequence (DNA): TGTGCCAGCAGTCGGGACAGTTATCAGCCCCAGCATTTT.

This clone was observed a single time. This chain connects TRBV2 to TRBJ2-5, with TRBD2 matching 9 bases. This CDR3 contains 14 residues. The germline CDR1 and CDR2 sequences are SNHLY and FYNNEI. With 6 bases clipped from V and 7 bases from J, the junction kept 9 bases outside the gene matches. The CDR3 DNA follows: TGTGCCAGCAGCCCACTAGCGGGCCGCGGGACCCAGTACTTC. This translates into CASSPLAGRGTQYF.

A few counts support this clone. Since a much larger clone is just one base distant, this may be a read error. This CDR3 is also generated by other DNA sequences in the sample. The chain uses TRBV4-3 and TRBJ1-1; 10 nucleotides match TRBD1. Germline values: CDR1 LGHNA, CDR2 YSLEER. Trimming cost V 4 bases and J 3 bases; bases outside gene matches: 2. This CDR3 contains 14 residues. The CDR3 loop reads CASSPGQGDTEAFF. CDR3 coding DNA: TGCGCCAGCAGCCCCGGACAGGGGGACACTGAAGCTTTCTTT.